A selection of T cell receptor beta chains follows, all from one sample in a study of blood T cell repertoires in COVID-19. The repertoire was sequenced with immunoSEQ multiplex PCR; TCRdb's copy has only in-frame clones and lacks some. The sample carries about 320,000 clones, approximately 90% recorded once. Sequencing was done on a sample of PBMCs or T cells enriched from blood (not recorded which). These receptors came from a woman aged 25 to 39 who had been exposed to COVID-19. CDR3s include the opening cysteine and the closing phenylalanine or tryptophan. A D gene is named only where the DNA matches it firmly. Rows give clone size only sometimes, using once, few, many, or a class for an expanded clone.

abundance: -; d_gene: -; j_gene: TRBJ1-5; v_gene: TRBV7-2; len: 13; CDR3nt: TGTGCCAGCAGCACAGATAGCAATCAGCCCCAGCATTTT; CDR3aa: CASSTDSNQPQHF
abundance: -; d_gene: -; j_gene: TRBJ2-7; v_gene: TRBV6-5; len: 13; CDR3nt: TGTGCCAGCAGTCCACGACAGGACTACGAGCAGTACTTC; CDR3aa: CASSPRQDYEQYF
abundance: -; d_gene: -; j_gene: TRBJ2-2; v_gene: TRBV9; len: 15; CDR3nt: TGTGCCAGCAGCGTAGAGCGGAAGAACACCGGGGAGCTGTTTTTT; CDR3aa: CASSVERKNTGELFF
abundance: -; d_gene: TRBD2; j_gene: TRBJ2-5; v_gene: TRBV29-1; len: 12; CDR3nt: TGCAGCGCTAATAGCGGGGAGGAGACCCAGTACTTC; CDR3aa: CSANSGEETQYF
abundance: -; d_gene: -; j_gene: TRBJ2-7; v_gene: TRBV5-1; len: 13; CDR3nt: TGCGCCAGCAGCTTGGTAGGGGTCTACGAGCAGTACTTC; CDR3aa: CASSLVGVYEQYF
abundance: -; d_gene: TRBD1; j_gene: TRBJ2-5; v_gene: TRBV14; len: 18; CDR3nt: TGTGCCAGCAGCCAAGATCGGGGTAACAGGGGATTTTGGGAGACCCAGTACTTC; CDR3aa: CASSQDRGNRGFWETQYF
abundance: -; d_gene: TRBD1; j_gene: TRBJ2-1; v_gene: TRBV14; len: 14; CDR3nt: TGTGCCAGCAGCGACTGGACAGGGGGCGGTCAGCAGTTCTTC; CDR3aa: CASSDWTGGGQQFF
abundance: few; d_gene: -; j_gene: TRBJ1-1; v_gene: TRBV7-8; len: 13; CDR3nt: TGTGCCAGCAGCTTAACTAAACCCGCTGAAGCTTTCTTT; CDR3aa: CASSLTKPAEAFF
abundance: -; d_gene: TRBD1; j_gene: TRBJ1-6; v_gene: TRBV7-2; len: 15; CDR3nt: TGTGCCAGCAGCCGGCGGACAGGGTATTCCGCACCCCTCCACTTT; CDR3aa: CASSRRTGYSAPLHF
abundance: -; d_gene: -; j_gene: TRBJ1-5; v_gene: TRBV4-2; len: 17; CDR3nt: TGTGCCAGCAGCCAAGATCTGCGTGTCAGGGGCAATCAGCCCCAGCATTTT; CDR3aa: CASSQDLRVRGNQPQHF
abundance: -; d_gene: -; j_gene: TRBJ1-1; v_gene: TRBV30; len: 12; CDR3nt: TGTGCCTGGAGTGTTATGGGCGTTGAAGCTTTCTTT; CDR3aa: CAWSVMGVEAFF
abundance: -; d_gene: TRBD1; j_gene: TRBJ1-6; v_gene: TRBV2; len: 14; CDR3nt: TGTGCCAGCCTGGCTGGACAGGTTGATTCACCCCTCCACTTT; CDR3aa: CASLAGQVDSPLHF
abundance: -; d_gene: -; j_gene: TRBJ1-2; v_gene: TRBV5-6; len: 13; CDR3nt: TGTGCCAGCAGCTTGGGACAGTTCTATGGCTACACCTTC; CDR3aa: CASSLGQFYGYTF
abundance: -; d_gene: TRBD1; j_gene: TRBJ1-2; v_gene: TRBV10-2; len: 14; CDR3nt: TGCGCCAGCAATGAGGGACAGGGTAACTATGGCTACACCTTC; CDR3aa: CASNEGQGNYGYTF
abundance: -; d_gene: -; j_gene: TRBJ2-3; v_gene: TRBV6-4; len: 13; CDR3nt: TGTGCCAGCAGTGACGTCCCGGCAGATACGCAGTATTTT; CDR3aa: CASSDVPADTQYF
abundance: -; d_gene: -; j_gene: TRBJ2-3; v_gene: TRBV6-2/TRBV6-3; len: 14; CDR3nt: TGTGCCAGCAGTAACCCTACTAGTGCGGATACGCAGTATTTT; CDR3aa: CASSNPTSADTQYF
abundance: -; d_gene: -; j_gene: TRBJ1-4; v_gene: TRBV11-2; len: 17; CDR3nt: TGTGCCAGCAGCTTAAGGGGGGGGCGGTCAACTAATGAAAAACTGTTTTTT; CDR3aa: CASSLRGGRSTNEKLFF
abundance: -; d_gene: TRBD1; j_gene: TRBJ2-7; v_gene: TRBV19; len: 15; CDR3nt: TGTGCCAGTAGTATGGTGGACAGGGGTACCTACGAGCAGTACTTC; CDR3aa: CASSMVDRGTYEQYF
abundance: -; d_gene: -; j_gene: TRBJ2-3; v_gene: TRBV3-1/TRBV3-2; len: 13; CDR3nt: TGTGCCAGCAGCCAATGGGAGTCAGATACGCAGTATTTT; CDR3aa: CASSQWESDTQYF
abundance: few; d_gene: -; j_gene: TRBJ2-1; v_gene: TRBV6-2/TRBV6-3; len: 15; CDR3nt: TGTGCCAGCAGCCTGACAGCTCAGTTCTACAATGAGCAGTTCTTC; CDR3aa: CASSLTAQFYNEQFF
abundance: -; d_gene: -; j_gene: TRBJ1-1; v_gene: TRBV11-2; len: 13; CDR3nt: TGTGCCAGCAGCTTAGATTGGGAGCCGGCGGCTTTCTTT; CDR3aa: CASSLDWEPAAFF
abundance: -; d_gene: -; j_gene: TRBJ2-5; v_gene: TRBV7-9; len: 15; CDR3nt: TGTGCCAGCAGCTTAGTAAGATCGCAGAAAGAGACCCAGTACTTC; CDR3aa: CASSLVRSQKETQYF
abundance: once; d_gene: -; j_gene: TRBJ2-2; v_gene: TRBV11-3; len: 15; CDR3nt: TGTGCCAGCAGCTCCCACAGGTCCGGTTCCGGGGAGCTGTTTTTT; CDR3aa: CASSSHRSGSGELFF
abundance: once; d_gene: -; j_gene: TRBJ2-7; v_gene: TRBV9; len: 14; CDR3nt: TGTGCCAGCAGCGTAGAACAGGACCTATACGAGCAGTACTTC; CDR3aa: CASSVEQDLYEQYF
abundance: -; d_gene: -; j_gene: TRBJ1-2; v_gene: TRBV18; len: 13; CDR3nt: TGTGCCAGCTCACCCCTCGAGGGTAATGGCTACACCTTC; CDR3aa: CASSPLEGNGYTF
abundance: -; d_gene: -; j_gene: TRBJ1-2; v_gene: TRBV4-1; len: 16; CDR3nt: TGCGCCAGCAGCCAAGATGGGGCAGGGTGGGTCTATGGCTACACCTTC; CDR3aa: CASSQDGAGWVYGYTF
abundance: few; d_gene: -; j_gene: TRBJ1-4; v_gene: TRBV4-1; len: 15; CDR3nt: TGCGCCAGCAGCCAAGAGCCGCAGGCTAATGAAAAACTGTTTTTT; CDR3aa: CASSQEPQANEKLFF
abundance: once; d_gene: -; j_gene: TRBJ1-4; v_gene: TRBV29-1; len: 11; CDR3nt: TGCAGCGTTGCCTGGCGGGAAAAACTGTTTTTT; CDR3aa: CSVAWREKLFF
abundance: -; d_gene: -; j_gene: TRBJ2-3; v_gene: TRBV11-2; len: 14; CDR3nt: TGTGCCAGCAGCTTCGAGACTAGACGGGTTCCGCAGTATTTT; CDR3aa: CASSFETRRVPQYF
abundance: -; d_gene: -; j_gene: TRBJ1-1; v_gene: TRBV5-1; len: 14; CDR3nt: TGCGCCAGCAGCTTGGAGCCCTCGAACACTGAAGCTTTCTTT; CDR3aa: CASSLEPSNTEAFF
abundance: -; d_gene: -; j_gene: TRBJ2-3; v_gene: TRBV11-2; len: 15; CDR3nt: TGTGCCAGCAGCTTAGGACAGGGACTTCGGGATACGCAGTATTTT; CDR3aa: CASSLGQGLRDTQYF
abundance: -; d_gene: -; j_gene: TRBJ1-3; v_gene: TRBV7-2; len: 16; CDR3nt: TGTGCCAGCAGCTTTGCGTTCGTAAGCTCTGGAAACACCATATATTTT; CDR3aa: CASSFAFVSSGNTIYF
abundance: -; d_gene: TRBD1; j_gene: TRBJ1-5; v_gene: TRBV19; len: 15; CDR3nt: TGTGCCAGTAGTACGGGACAGGGGAGCAATCAGCCCCAGCATTTT; CDR3aa: CASSTGQGSNQPQHF
abundance: -; d_gene: -; j_gene: TRBJ1-2; v_gene: TRBV10-2; len: 14; CDR3nt: TGCGCCAGCAGTGCAGACAGCTTGAGCTATGGCTACACCTTC; CDR3aa: CASSADSLSYGYTF
abundance: -; d_gene: TRBD1; j_gene: TRBJ1-2; v_gene: TRBV6-5; len: 13; CDR3nt: TGTGCCAGCAGTAGGACAGGGGCTCATGGCTACACCTTC; CDR3aa: CASSRTGAHGYTF
abundance: -; d_gene: TRBD1; j_gene: TRBJ1-3; v_gene: TRBV2; len: 16; CDR3nt: TGTGCCAGCACCCGACAGGGAATTAAACAAGGAAACACCATATATTTT; CDR3aa: CASTRQGIKQGNTIYF
abundance: -; d_gene: -; j_gene: TRBJ1-2; v_gene: TRBV12-3/TRBV12-4; len: 13; CDR3nt: TGTGCCAGCAGTTTCCGTCAGGTCTGGGGCTACACCTTC; CDR3aa: CASSFRQVWGYTF
abundance: -; d_gene: -; j_gene: TRBJ2-6; v_gene: TRBV18; len: 11; CDR3nt: TGTGCCAGCTCACCGGGCGGGGGCTACACTTTC; CDR3aa: CASSPGGGYTF
abundance: -; d_gene: -; j_gene: TRBJ1-1; v_gene: TRBV27; len: 13; CDR3nt: TGTGCCAGCAGTTTGGTTTGGGGCTTTGAAGCTTTCTTT; CDR3aa: CASSLVWGFEAFF
abundance: once; d_gene: -; j_gene: TRBJ2-6; v_gene: TRBV9; len: 15; CDR3nt: TGTGCCAGCAGCCTCCGGTGGTCTGGGGCCAACGTCCTGACTTTC; CDR3aa: CASSLRWSGANVLTF
abundance: once; d_gene: -; j_gene: TRBJ1-5; v_gene: TRBV4-3; len: 16; CDR3nt: TGCGCCAGCAGCCAAGACCAATTAGTGGGCAATCAGCCCCAGCATTTT; CDR3aa: CASSQDQLVGNQPQHF